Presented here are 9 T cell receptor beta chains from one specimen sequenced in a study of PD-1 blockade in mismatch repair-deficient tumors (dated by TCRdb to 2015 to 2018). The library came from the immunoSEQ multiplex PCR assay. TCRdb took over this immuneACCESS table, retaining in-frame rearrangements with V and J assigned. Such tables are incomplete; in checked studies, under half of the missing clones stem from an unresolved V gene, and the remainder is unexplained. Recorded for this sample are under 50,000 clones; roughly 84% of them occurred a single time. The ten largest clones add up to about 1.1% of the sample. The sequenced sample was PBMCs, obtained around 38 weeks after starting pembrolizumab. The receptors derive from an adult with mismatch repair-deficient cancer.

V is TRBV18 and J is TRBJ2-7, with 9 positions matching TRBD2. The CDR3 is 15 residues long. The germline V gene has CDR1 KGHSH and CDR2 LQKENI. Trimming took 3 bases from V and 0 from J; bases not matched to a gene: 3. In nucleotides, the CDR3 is TGTGCCAGCTCACCGGCGGGAGGGAGCTCCTACGAGCAGTACTTC. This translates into CASSPAGGSSYEQYF.

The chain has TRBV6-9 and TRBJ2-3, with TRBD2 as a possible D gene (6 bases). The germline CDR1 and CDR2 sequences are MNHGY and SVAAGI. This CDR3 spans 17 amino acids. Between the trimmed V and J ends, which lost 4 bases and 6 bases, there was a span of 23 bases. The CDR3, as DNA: TGTGCCAGCAGTTCCCTGAAGGACTACCCACCTGAGGATACGCAGTATTTT. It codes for CASSSLKDYPPEDTQYF.

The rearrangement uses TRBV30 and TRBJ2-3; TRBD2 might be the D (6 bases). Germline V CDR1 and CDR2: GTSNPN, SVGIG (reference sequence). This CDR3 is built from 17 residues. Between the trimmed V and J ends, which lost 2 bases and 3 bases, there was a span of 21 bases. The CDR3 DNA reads TGTGCCTGGAGTAACTACCGACTAGACGATAGGACAGATACGCAGTATTTT. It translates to CAWSNYRLDDRTDTQYF.

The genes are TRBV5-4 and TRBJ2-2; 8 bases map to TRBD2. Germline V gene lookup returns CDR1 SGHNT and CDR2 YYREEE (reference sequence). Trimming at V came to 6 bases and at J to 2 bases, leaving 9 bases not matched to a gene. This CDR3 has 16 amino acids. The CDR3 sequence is CASTQEAGGNTGELFF. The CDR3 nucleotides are TGTGCCAGCACCCAGGAGGCGGGAGGAAACACCGGGGAGCTGTTTTTT.

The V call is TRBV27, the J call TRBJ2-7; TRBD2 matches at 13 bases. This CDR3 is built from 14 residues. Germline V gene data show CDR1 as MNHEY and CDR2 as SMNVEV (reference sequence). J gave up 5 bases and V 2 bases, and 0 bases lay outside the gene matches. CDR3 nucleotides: TGTGCCAGCAGTTTAGGACTAGCGGGAGACGAGCAGTACTTC. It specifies CASSLGLAGDEQYF.

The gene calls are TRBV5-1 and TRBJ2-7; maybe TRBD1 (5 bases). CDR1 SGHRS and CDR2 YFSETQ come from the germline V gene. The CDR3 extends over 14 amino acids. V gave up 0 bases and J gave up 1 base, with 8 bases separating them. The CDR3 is CASSLGAGSYEQYF. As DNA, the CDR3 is TGCGCCAGCAGCTTGGGGGCAGGGTCCTACGAGCAGTACTTC.

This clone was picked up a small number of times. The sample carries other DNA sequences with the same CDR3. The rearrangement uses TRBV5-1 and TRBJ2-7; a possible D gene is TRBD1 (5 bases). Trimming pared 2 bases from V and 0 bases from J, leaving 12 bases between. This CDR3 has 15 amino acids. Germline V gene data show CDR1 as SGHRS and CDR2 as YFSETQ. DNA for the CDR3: TGCGCCAGCAGCTTTAACGGACAAGACTCCTACGAGCAGTACTTC. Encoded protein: CASSFNGQDSYEQYF.

Here the CDR3 DNA reads TGTGCCACCCTAGGACTAGTCCCTTCCTACGAGCAGTACTTC. It encodes CATLGLVPSYEQYF. The chain links TRBV6-1 to TRBJ2-7; 7 bases match TRBD2. Trimming at V came to 10 bases and at J to 1 base, leaving 10 bases not matched to a gene. The CDR3 runs to 14 residues. CDR1 and CDR2 from the germline V gene are MNHNS and SASEGT.

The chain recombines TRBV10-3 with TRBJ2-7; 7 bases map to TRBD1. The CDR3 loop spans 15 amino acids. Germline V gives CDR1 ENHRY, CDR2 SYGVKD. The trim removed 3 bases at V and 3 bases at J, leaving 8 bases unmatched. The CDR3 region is CAISDNRGNFYEQYF. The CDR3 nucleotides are TGTGCCATCAGTGATAACAGGGGTAATTTCTACGAGCAGTACTTC.